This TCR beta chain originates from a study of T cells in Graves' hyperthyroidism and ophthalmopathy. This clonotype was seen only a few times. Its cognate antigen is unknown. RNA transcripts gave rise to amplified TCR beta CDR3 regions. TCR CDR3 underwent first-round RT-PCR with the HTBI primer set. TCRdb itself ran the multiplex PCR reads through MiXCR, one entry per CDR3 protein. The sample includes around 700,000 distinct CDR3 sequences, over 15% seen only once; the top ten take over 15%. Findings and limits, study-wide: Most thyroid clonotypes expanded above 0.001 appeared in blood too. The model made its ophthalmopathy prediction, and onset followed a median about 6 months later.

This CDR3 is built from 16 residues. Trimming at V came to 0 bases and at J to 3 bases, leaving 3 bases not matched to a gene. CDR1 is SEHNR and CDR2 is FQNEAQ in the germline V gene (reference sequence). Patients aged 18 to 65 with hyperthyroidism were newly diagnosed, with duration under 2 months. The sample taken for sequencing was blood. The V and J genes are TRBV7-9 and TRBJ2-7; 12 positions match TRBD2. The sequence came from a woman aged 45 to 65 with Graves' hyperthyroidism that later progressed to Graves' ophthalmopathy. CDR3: CASSLAPTSGGYEQYF. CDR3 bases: TGTGCCAGCAGCTTAGCTCCGACTAGCGGGGGCTACGAGCAGTACTTC. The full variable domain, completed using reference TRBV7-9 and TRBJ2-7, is DTGVSQNPRHKITKRGQNVTFRCDPISEHNRLYWYRQTLGQGPEFLTYFQNEAQLEKSRLLSDRFSAERPKGSFSTLEIQRTEQGDSAMYLCASSLAPTSGGYEQYFGPGTRLTVT.